The TCR beta chain described here comes from a study of cytomegalovirus exposure and HLA in healthy donors. Study background: Genotyping showed around four fifths of roughly 390 donors falling in the Caucasian-associated ancestry cluster.

The study's findings and limits: Prior analysis indicated that the majority of TCR beta V segments exhibited productivity approximately 87% or approximately 30% of the time. Several of the most significant clusters appeared linked to common viral pathogens, based on a later analysis.

The CDR3 length is 14 residues. CDR1 and CDR2 (germline): LNHDA, SQIVND (reference sequence). Trimming left V 5 bases short and J 5 bases short, with 14 bases between. The PCR contained 60 Vbeta and 13 Jbeta primers. TCRdb keeps only in-frame clones here, not all; method: immunoSEQ multiplex PCR. There are 100,000 to 150,000 clones in the sample; over 70% occur only once, and around 1.5% lies in the top ten. On this clone: As yet, its antigen is unknown.

Sequencing input: PBMCs. The J gene is TRBJ2-3, the V gene TRBV19; D is uncertain. The source is a young woman in good health and CMV-seronegative. CDR3 nucleotide sequence: TGTGCCAGTAGTTTGAGCCTTACTCTAGATACGCAGTATTTT. Translated: CASSLSLTLDTQYF.